This T cell receptor beta chain comes out of a study of regulatory T cells in long-lasting Graves disease. Both iRepertoire HTBI primers and Arm-PCR of CDR3 regions were used to build the TCR beta libraries. TCRdb called the multiplex PCR reads again in MiXCR, with one record for every CDR3 protein. Here the sample spans some 350,000 distinct CDR3 sequences, under 20% being singletons. Described time point: newly diagnosed GD, antithyroid drugs for less than 3 months. From RNA extracted from PBMCs, the TCR library was made. Under American Thyroid Association guidelines, Graves' disease was diagnosed. This clonotype was seen a handful of times. A read error is possible here, since a much larger clone lies one base away. These data were also filed under a second study, of T cells in Graves' hyperthyroidism and ophthalmopathy. According to that study: Each diagnosis drew on symptoms, thyroxine, TRAb, thyroid ultrasound and orbital computed tomography findings.

The specimen comprised peripheral blood mononuclear cells (PBMCs), sampled at new diagnosis, from a patient treated with antithyroid drugs. This clonotype was obtained from a woman aged 18-30 years with Graves disease.

The CDR3 spells CAGSLKGGTEAFF. As DNA, the CDR3 is TGTGCCGGCAGTTTAAAGGGGGGCACTGAAGCTTTCTTT. The gene calls are TRBV12-3 or TRBV12-4 and TRBJ1-1, with D tentatively TRBD1 (6 bases). The CDR3 contains 13 residues.